The 6 T cell receptor beta chains below were found in one sample sequenced in a study of patients and donors after allogeneic stem cell transplantation. TCRdb reanalysed the RT-PCR reads using MiXCR and keeps one entry per CDR3 protein. The sample carries 800,000 to 1,000,000 distinct CDR3 sequences, about 20% recorded once. Sequenced: blood, either unsorted or a sorted T cell fraction (not recorded which). These receptors came from a human donor who was either an allogeneic HSCT recipient or a stem cell or donor lymphocyte infusion donor (not recorded which). It is not recorded whose cells these are; they may come from a transplant donor.

This clonotype was seen more than once but under ten times. This rearrangement joins TRBV7-6 to TRBJ2-7, with 9 bases aligning to TRBD1. CDR3 length: 15 residues. Germline loops: CDR1 SGHVS, CDR2 FNYEAQ. V lost 5 bases to trimming and J lost 4 bases; unmatched junction nucleotides: 9. CDR3 DNA: TGTGCCAGCAGCCCACAGGGGGCTACTTTATACGAGCAGTACTTC. This translates into CASSPQGATLYEQYF.

This clonotype was observed a handful of times. The chain links TRBV20-1 to TRBJ1-6; 10 nucleotides align to TRBD1. Germline V gene sequence: CDR1 DFQATT, CDR2 SNEGSKA (reference sequence). Germline trimming cut 4 bases from V and 9 bases from J; bases unmatched to any gene: 3. CDR3 length equals 13 residues. The CDR3 loop reads CSAIRDRGSPLHF. The DNA for the CDR3 is TGCAGTGCTATACGGGACAGGGGTTCACCCCTCCACTTT.

This clonotype was counted between two and nine times. The V and J genes are TRBV6-2 or TRBV6-3 and TRBJ2-1; 8 bases align to TRBD1. The CDR3 runs to 15 residues. J was trimmed by 7 bases and V by 8 bases; bases with no gene match: 13. Germline V lookup: CDR1 MNHEY, CDR2 SVGEGT. In DNA, the CDR3 is TGTGCCAGCCGTAGGGCAGGGGGCTTCGTTAATGAGCAGTTCTTC. This sequence encodes CASRRAGGFVNEQFF.

Only a few counts were recorded for this clonotype. The chain carries TRBV9 and TRBJ1-6, with no clear D. From germline, CDR1 is SGDLS and CDR2 YYNGEE. The germline V and J ends were trimmed by 1 base and 5 bases, with 10 bases remaining between them. The CDR3 runs to 15 residues. This CDR3 is CASSVNSVNNSPLHF. The CDR3, as DNA: TGTGCCAGCAGCGTAAACAGCGTCAATAATTCACCCCTCCACTTT.

The table lists this clonotype with a few counts. This chain uses TRBV11-2 with TRBJ2-7; D is tentatively TRBD1 or TRBD2 (6 bases each). This CDR3 spans 13 amino acids. The V end lost 5 bases, the J end lost 3 bases, and 11 bases lay between the germline ends. CDR1 is SGHAT, CDR2 FQNNGV, per germline. CDR3 nucleotides: TGTGCCAGCAGCCGGGGGCCGCACTACGAGCAGTACTTC. Translated, it gives CASSRGPHYEQYF. The full variable domain, rest sourced from reference TRBV11-2 and TRBJ2-7, is EAGVAQSPRYKIIEKRQSVAFWCNPISGHATLYWYQQILGQGPKLLIQFQNNGVVDDSQLPKDRFSAERLKGVDSTLKIQPAKLEDSAVYLCASSRGPHYEQYFGPGTRLTVT.

The chain has TRBV12-3 or TRBV12-4 and TRBJ2-1; 10 bases align to TRBD2. The J segment lost 2 bases and the V segment lost 5 bases, leaving 6 bases of the junction unmatched. The CDR3 is 16 residues long. CDR3 coding DNA: TGTGCCAGCAGTATCCACCTAGCGGGGGCCTACAATGAGCAGTTCTTC. Encoded protein: CASSIHLAGAYNEQFF.